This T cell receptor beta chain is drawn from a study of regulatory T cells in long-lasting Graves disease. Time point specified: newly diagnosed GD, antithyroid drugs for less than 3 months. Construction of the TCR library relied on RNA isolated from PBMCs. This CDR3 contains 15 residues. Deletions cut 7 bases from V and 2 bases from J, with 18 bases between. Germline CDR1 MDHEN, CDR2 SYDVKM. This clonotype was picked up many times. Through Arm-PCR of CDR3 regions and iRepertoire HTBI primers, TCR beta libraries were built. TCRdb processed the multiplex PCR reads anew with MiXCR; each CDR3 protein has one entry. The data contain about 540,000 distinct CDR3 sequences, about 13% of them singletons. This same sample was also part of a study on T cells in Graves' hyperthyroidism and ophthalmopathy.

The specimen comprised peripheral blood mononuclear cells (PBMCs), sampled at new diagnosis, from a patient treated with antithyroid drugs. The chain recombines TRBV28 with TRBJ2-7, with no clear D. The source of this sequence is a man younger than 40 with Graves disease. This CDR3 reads CASTPETHAAYEQYF. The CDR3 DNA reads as TGTGCCAGCACTCCAGAGACTCACGCAGCCTACGAGCAGTACTTC.